Listed here are 9 T cell receptor beta chains from one sample, sequenced in a study of graft-versus-host responses after intestinal transplantation (dated by TCRdb to the early 2020s). No antigen is known for these receptors. Taken with the paper, the label for time point translates to: cells obtained before transplantation from donor or recipient. The receptor library was made with the immunoSEQ multiplex PCR assay. The clones in this table, taken by TCRdb from immuneACCESS, are in-frame only. Not every clone is retained; where verified, under half of the shortfall comes from an unresolved V gene, and the cause of the rest is unknown. A total of some 88,000 clones appear in this sample, more than 85% of them only once. 1.5% to 2.5% of the sample rests with the top ten. The starting material was unstimulated CD8+ T cells sorted from spleen or lymph node cells, obtained before intestinal transplant. The receptors shown here come from a human donor who received an intestinal transplant.

The chain uses TRBV7-8 and TRBJ1-1; TRBD1 matches 8 bases. The CDR3 spans 15 residues. The germline CDR1 and CDR2 sequences are SGHVS and FQNEAQ. J gave up 3 bases and V 4 bases, and 7 bases lay outside the gene matches. The CDR3 protein is CASSYNRGGYTEAFF. CDR3 nucleotide sequence: TGTGCCAGCAGCTACAACAGGGGGGGGTACACTGAAGCTTTCTTT.

The rearrangement uses TRBV9 and TRBJ1-1; D not resolved. The CDR3 has 11 residues. Per germline, CDR1 SGDLS and CDR2 YYNGEE. Trimming shortened V by 4 bases and J by 8 bases, and 9 bases separated the two germline ends. The CDR3 region has the DNA TGTGCCAGCAGCCTAGTGGCCGAAGCTTTCTTT. Amino acids: CASSLVAEAFF.

The V call is TRBV12-5, the J call TRBJ1-1; 10 bases are a match to TRBD1. Germline V gives CDR1 LGHNT, CDR2 FRNRAP. J lost 3 bases, V lost 0 bases, and 4 bases had no gene match. CDR3 length: 16 residues. Here the CDR3 DNA reads TGTGCTAGTGGTTTGGTGGGGGACAGGGGTGACACTGAAGCTTTCTTT. Its protein is CASGLVGDRGDTEAFF.

The CDR3 DNA reads as TGTGCCAGCAGCCAAGGATCGCAGGTCACTTTCTACGAGCAGTACTTC. It yields the protein CASSQGSQVTFYEQYF. The rearrangement uses TRBV14 and TRBJ2-7; D remains unclear. CDR3 length: 16 amino acids. Trimming removed 1 base at V and 3 bases at J, with 16 bases between. CDR1 is SGHDN, CDR2 FVKESK, per germline.

This chain connects TRBV5-1 to TRBJ2-3; D uncertain. V lost 4 bases and J lost 4, with 19 bases in between. The CDR3 consists of 16 residues. Germline CDR1 reads SGHRS; CDR2 reads YFSETQ. CDR3 region: CASSAPVTVEADTQYF. The CDR3 DNA is TGCGCCAGCAGCGCTCCAGTCACTGTAGAGGCAGATACGCAGTATTTT.

The V and J genes are TRBV27 and TRBJ2-6, with TRBD2 matching over 7 bases. Germline CDR1 reads MNHEY; CDR2 reads SMNVEV (reference sequence). V gave up 1 base and J gave up 4 bases; unmatched junction bases: 4. The CDR3 has 16 residues. This CDR3 reads CASSLWGLKGANVLTF. CDR3 nucleotides: TGTGCCAGCAGTTTATGGGGACTAAAAGGGGCCAACGTCCTGACTTTC. Full variable domain (outside the CDR3, taken from reference TRBV27 and TRBJ2-6): EAQVTQNPRYLITVTGKKLTVTCSQNMNHEYMSWYRQDPGLGLRQIYYSMNVEVTDKGDVPEGYKVSRKEKRNFPLILESPSPNQTSLYFCASSLWGLKGANVLTFGAGSRLTVL.

The chain couples TRBV15 to TRBJ2-5, with D possibly matching TRBD1 (6 bases). This CDR3 contains 15 residues. Per germline, CDR1 LNHNV and CDR2 YYDKDF (reference sequence). The V gene lost 0 bases and the J gene lost 2 bases, with 10 bases spanning the gap. DNA of the CDR3: TGTGCCACCAGCAGAGATCGGACAGCTCAAGAGACCCAGTACTTC. Amino acid sequence: CATSRDRTAQETQYF.

The chain joins TRBV7-8 to TRBJ2-7; the D gene is possibly TRBD1 (6 bases). The CDR3 is 14 residues long. Germline-derived CDR1 and CDR2 are SGHVS and FQNEAQ. The V and J ends lost 5 bases and 2 bases respectively, with 13 bases between them. CDR3 in amino acids: CASSARTATYEQYF. Here the CDR3 DNA reads TGTGCCAGCAGCGCCAGGACAGCAACCTACGAGCAGTACTTC. The entire variable domain, with the rest obtained from reference TRBV7-8 and TRBJ2-7, is as follows: GAGVSQSPRYKVAKRGQDVALRCDPISGHVSLFWYQQALGQGPEFLTYFQNEAQLDKSGLPSDRFFAERPEGSVSTLKIQRTQQEDSAVYLCASSARTATYEQYFGPGTRLTVT.

This clone appeared once. The V call is TRBV27, the J call TRBJ1-2, with a tentative D call TRBD1 (6 bases). V dropped 5 bases and J dropped 1 base, with 14 bases sitting between them. The length of the CDR3 is 15 residues. Germline assignment: CDR1 MNHEY and CDR2 SMNVEV (reference sequence). This CDR3 is CASSPRQELNYGYTF. The CDR3 DNA sequence: TGTGCCAGCAGTCCCCGACAGGAGCTTAACTATGGCTACACCTTC.